Sequencing of this TCR beta chain was carried out in a study of T cells expressing NK-cell markers. Study summary: Sorted CD3+CD56+NKG2C+, CD3+CD56+NKG2C- and CD3+CD56-NKG2C+ T cells supplied TCR beta repertoires. Study findings and constraints: Expanded NKG2C+ T cell clones were not confirmed as HCMV-specific. Each of several donors carried dominant NKG2C+ clonotypes accounting for about 1.0-8% of CD8+ T cells.

The CDR3 extends over 16 amino acids. Germline CDR1 is MNHEY and CDR2 is SMNVEV (reference sequence). Of note for this clonotype: Its cognate antigen is unknown.

TCRdb reprocessed the 5' RACE reads, with one entry per CDR3 protein and no DNA. The sample spans 30,000 or so distinct CDR3 sequences; the ten largest clones claim 50% to 75%. The receptor comes from a woman between 18 and 70 years old in good health. The sample comprised blood T cells: a sorted CD56 or NKG2C T cell subset, CD4+ or CD8+ T cells, or bulk PBMC T cells (not recorded which). The chain carries TRBV27 and TRBJ2-2; TCRdb indicates TRBD1, and absent DNA this call remains unverified. This CDR3 reads CASSLTGQGNTGELFF.